The entry below describes one T cell receptor (beta chain). Its antigen remains unknown. This record comes from a study of cytomegalovirus exposure and HLA in healthy donors. The V gene lost 4 bases and the J gene lost 7 bases, with 18 bases spanning the gap. This CDR3 has 15 residues. CDR1 is SGHDT and CDR2 is YYEEEE in the germline V gene. Findings of the study overall: Both high specificity and high sensitivity reportedly marked the classifier's diagnosis of cytomegalovirus status. Cytomegalovirus association was listed for 164 TCR beta chains. According to a subsequent analysis, TCR clusters from the first cohort were inclined to appear together in the 120 or so validation repertoires.

This table comes from immunoSEQ multiplex PCR, and its TCRdb copy is limited to in-frame clones, with some not included. The sample includes some 180,000 clones, about nine tenths seen only once; the top ten take 6% to 8%. Donors were drawn from the approximately 110-subject validation cohort, separate from the 666-subject first cohort. The chain has TRBV5-6 and TRBJ2-1; D perhaps matches TRBD2 (7 bases). The sequenced sample was PBMCs. The source of this sequence is a man aged 30-40 years in good health and CMV-seropositive. CDR3: CASSSTGGRRNEQFF. In DNA form, the CDR3 reads TGTGCCAGCAGCAGTACGGGGGGCCGACGAAATGAGCAGTTCTTC.